Given below is one T cell receptor (beta chain) in context. Its antigen is unidentified. PCR involved 60 Vbeta and 13 Jbeta primers. Authors' analysis steps: Tens of millions of unique TCR beta chains, about 12 million shared, were counted in a later analysis. Libraries were prepared by immunoSEQ multiplex PCR; TCRdb keeps only in-frame clonotypes and omits some of them. V, J and clone size reflect that table, while D and trimming were determined from the DNA. This table holds some 160,000 clones, about 82% found once. This sample was taken from a study of cytomegalovirus exposure and HLA in healthy donors. Deletions cut 3 bases from V and 2 bases from J, with 14 bases between. There are 16 residues in the CDR3. Germline V CDR1 and CDR2: MNHNS, SASEGT. The study's findings and limits: Among CMV-associated TCR beta chains, most appeared HLA-restricted in a later analysis. Later, an analysis showed that TCR beta chains associated with HLA were more clonally expanded than others that were equally common.

The genes are TRBV6-1 and TRBJ1-5; D gene unclear. Sequenced material: PBMCs. The sequence was obtained from a male donor in good health and CMV-seronegative. This CDR3 is CASSEIRGVGNQPQHF. CDR3 DNA sequence: TGTGCCAGCAGTGAGATCCGGGGTGTAGGCAATCAGCCCCAGCATTTT.